The clone carrying this T cell receptor beta chain has only a few counts. The antigen remains undetermined. This sample is drawn from a study of cytotoxic CD8 clonotypes in ibrutinib-treated CLL. The assay was immunoSEQ multiplex PCR, and TCRdb's table has in-frame clones only and misses some. Of some 150,000 clones listed, approximately 80% were seen once; the top ten hold roughly 7.2%. Broader study findings: Baseline levels of clonality went above those of age-matched healthy donors and moved with circulating CD8+ T-cell counts.

Frozen PBMC stocks contributed around 2 micrograms of genomic DNA to the TCR beta libraries. The V and J ends lost 6 bases and 7 bases respectively, with 12 bases between them. This CDR3 is built from 12 residues. CDR1 and CDR2 (germline): SQVTM, ANQGSEA. The origin of this receptor is a human donor with chronic lymphocytic leukemia. This sample comprised PBMCs, obtained after 36 months of ibrutinib treatment. The chain has TRBV29-1 and TRBJ2-2; D uncertain. Here the CDR3 reads CSVLLENGELFF. CDR3 coding DNA: TGCAGCGTACTCCTGGAAAACGGGGAGCTGTTTTTT.